This T cell receptor (beta chain) was recovered during a study of blood T cell repertoires in COVID-19. The CDR3 covers 16 residues. Losses at the gene ends were 4 bases for V and 5 bases for J; bases not matched to a gene: 12. Looked up from germline, CDR1 is SGHKS and CDR2 is YYEKEE (reference sequence). Libraries were prepared by immunoSEQ multiplex PCR; TCRdb keeps only in-frame clonotypes and omits some of them. The sample carries 75,000 to 95,000 clones, 90% recorded once. The chain joins TRBV5-5 to TRBJ1-1; 9 bases match TRBD1. The sequence derives from a man between 60 and 75 years old with acute or convalescent COVID-19. The sequenced material came from peripheral blood. CDR3 amino acids: CASSPTPGTGITEAFF. CDR3 nucleotide sequence: TGTGCCAGCAGCCCGACCCCTGGGACAGGGATAACTGAAGCTTTCTTT. The full variable domain, rest sourced from reference TRBV5-5 and TRBJ1-1, is DAGVTQSPTHLIKTRGQQVTLRCSPISGHKSVSWYQQVLGQGPQFIFQYYEKEERGRGNFPDRFSARQFPNYSSELNVNALLLGDSALYLCASSPTPGTGITEAFFGQGTRLTVV.